This T cell receptor (beta chain) is from a study of molecular identifiers for immune sequencing clone quantification. The germline V gene encodes CDR1 GTSNPN and CDR2 SVGIG (reference sequence). The CDR3 is 12 residues long. V lost 3 bases, J lost 3 bases, and 9 bases lay in between. This clonotype was counted ten times or more. Its antigen remains unknown. Sorted naive CD8 T cells were those defined as CD8+CD4-CCR7+CD45RA+. Notes on the study in general: Clonotypes surpassing 20 RNA copies contained over 98% of effector molecules, versus under 1% in naive cells. Identical TCR molecules that share a barcode could lead to an underestimation of highly expanded clone sizes.

TCRdb redid the calling of the PCR reads with MiXCR, one entry per CDR3 protein. The top ten clones hold approximately 0.75% of a sample with roughly 630,000 distinct CDR3 sequences, 25% of them seen once. The origin of this receptor is a human donor in good health. Some libraries in this study had Jurkat cell RNA spiked in. This chain connects TRBV30 to TRBJ2-7; possibly TRBD1 for D (5 bases). The specimen was naive CD8+ T cells from blood, with Jurkat cell RNA spiked in. Subset defined: FACS-sorted CD8+CD4-CCR7+CD45RA+ naive T cells. CDR3 sequence: CAWSRDSYEQYF. CDR3 nucleotide sequence: TGTGCCTGGAGCAGAGACAGCTACGAGCAGTACTTC.